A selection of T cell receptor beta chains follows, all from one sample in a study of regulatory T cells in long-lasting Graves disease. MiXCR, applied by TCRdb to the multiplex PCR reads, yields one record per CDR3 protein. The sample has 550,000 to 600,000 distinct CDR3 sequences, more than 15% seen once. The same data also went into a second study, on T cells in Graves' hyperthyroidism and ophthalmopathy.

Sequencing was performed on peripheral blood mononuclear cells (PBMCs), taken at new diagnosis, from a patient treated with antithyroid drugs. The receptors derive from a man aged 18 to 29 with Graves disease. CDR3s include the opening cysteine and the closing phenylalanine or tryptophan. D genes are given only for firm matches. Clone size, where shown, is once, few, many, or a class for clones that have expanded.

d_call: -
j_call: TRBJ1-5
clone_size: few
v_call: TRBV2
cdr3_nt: TGTGCCAGCAGGGGGGTAGGGTATGACAATCAGCCCCAGCATTTT
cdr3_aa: CASRGVGYDNQPQHF

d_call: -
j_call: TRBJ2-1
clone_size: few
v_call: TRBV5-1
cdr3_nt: TGCGCCAGCAGCTATTCCGGGCCTGAGCAGTTCTTC
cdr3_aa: CASSYSGPEQFF

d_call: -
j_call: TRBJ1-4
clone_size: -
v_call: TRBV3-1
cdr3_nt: TGTGCCAGCAGCCAAGGGCCGAATGAAAAACTGTTTTTT
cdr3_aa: CASSQGPNEKLFF

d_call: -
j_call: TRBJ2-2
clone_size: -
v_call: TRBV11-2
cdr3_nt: TGTGCCAGCAGCTGGGGGTTTCGGACAGAGAACACCGGGGAGCTGTTTTTT
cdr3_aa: CASSWGFRTENTGELFF

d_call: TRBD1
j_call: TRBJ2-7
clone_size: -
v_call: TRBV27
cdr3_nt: TGTGCCAGCAACAAGGACAGGACCCAGTCTGGGCAGTACTTC
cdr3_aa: CASNKDRTQSGQYF

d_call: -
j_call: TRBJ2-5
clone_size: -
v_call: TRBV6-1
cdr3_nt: TGTGCCAGCAAGGAGGTAAAGACCCAGTACTTC
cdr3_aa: CASKEVKTQYF

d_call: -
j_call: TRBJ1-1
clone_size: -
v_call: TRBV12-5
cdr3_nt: TGTGCTAGTGGTTTGGAAGGGACCGTGAACACTGAAGCTTTCTTT
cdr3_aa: CASGLEGTVNTEAFF

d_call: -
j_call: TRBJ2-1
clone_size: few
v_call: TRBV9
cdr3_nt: TGTGCCAGCAGCGTAGGGGGACACAGCCCACAGGAGCAGTTCTTC
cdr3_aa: CASSVGGHSPQEQFF

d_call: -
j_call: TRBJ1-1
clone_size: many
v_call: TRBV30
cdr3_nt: TGTGCCTGGCGGATAGGGGCAGGGAACACTGAAGCTTTCTTT
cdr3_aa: CAWRIGAGNTEAFF

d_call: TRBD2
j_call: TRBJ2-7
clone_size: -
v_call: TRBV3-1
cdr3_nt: TGTGCCAGCAGCCCAAACAGCGGGAGGGACCGCCCGTACGAGCAGTACTTC
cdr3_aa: CASSPNSGRDRPYEQYF

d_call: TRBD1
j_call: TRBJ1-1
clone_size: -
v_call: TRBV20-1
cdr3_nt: TGCAGTGCCCTTGAGACAGGGGCGAACACTGAAGCTTTCTTT
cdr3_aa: CSALETGANTEAFF

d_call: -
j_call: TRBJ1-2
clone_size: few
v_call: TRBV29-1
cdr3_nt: TGCAGCGCCAGGGGCCCCACAGGGAACAACTATGGCTACACCTTC
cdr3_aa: CSARGPTGNNYGYTF

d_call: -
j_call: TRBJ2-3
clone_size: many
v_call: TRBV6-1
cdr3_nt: TGTGCCAGCTCCATTCTTGGCGCAGATACGCAGTATTTT
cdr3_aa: CASSILGADTQYF

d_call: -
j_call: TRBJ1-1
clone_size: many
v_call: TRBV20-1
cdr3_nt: TGCAGTGCTAGAATCCGACTGCGGAACACTGAAGCTTTCTTT
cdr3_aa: CSARIRLRNTEAFF

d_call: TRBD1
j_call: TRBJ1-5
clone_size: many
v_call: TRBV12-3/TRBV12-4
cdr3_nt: TGTGCCAGCAGTCCCAGGACAGGCTTAGGGCCCCAGCATTTT
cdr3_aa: CASSPRTGLGPQHF

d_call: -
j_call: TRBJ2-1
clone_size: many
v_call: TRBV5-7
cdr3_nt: TGTGCCAGCAGCTCAGGCCAGGGTTGGTTCTCAGGCAATGAGCAGTTCTTC
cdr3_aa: CASSSGQGWFSGNEQFF

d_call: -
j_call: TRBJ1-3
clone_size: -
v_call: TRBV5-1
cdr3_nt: TGCGCCAGCAGCGCGGCTAACACCATATATTTT
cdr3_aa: CASSAANTIYF

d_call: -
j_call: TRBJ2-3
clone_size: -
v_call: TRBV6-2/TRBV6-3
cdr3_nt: TGTGCCAGCAGTTACCGAAAGAAGGATACGCAGTATTTT
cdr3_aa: CASSYRKKDTQYF

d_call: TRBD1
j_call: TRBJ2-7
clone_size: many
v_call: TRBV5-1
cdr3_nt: TGCGCCAGCAGTCCCCCGGACAGGCCCGGCGAGCAGTACTTC
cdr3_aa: CASSPPDRPGEQYF

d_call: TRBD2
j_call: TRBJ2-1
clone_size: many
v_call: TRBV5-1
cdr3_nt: TGCGCCAGCAGAGTAGCGGGAGGGAACAATGAGCAGTTCTTC
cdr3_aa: CASRVAGGNNEQFF

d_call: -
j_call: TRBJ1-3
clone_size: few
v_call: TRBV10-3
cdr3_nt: TGTGCCATCAGTGTCGGAGCGGATTCTGGAAACACCATATATTTT
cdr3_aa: CAISVGADSGNTIYF

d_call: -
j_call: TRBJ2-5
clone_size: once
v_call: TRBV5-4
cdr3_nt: TGTGCCAGCAGCTGGCCAGACCAAGAGACCCAGTACTTC
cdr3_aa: CASSWPDQETQYF

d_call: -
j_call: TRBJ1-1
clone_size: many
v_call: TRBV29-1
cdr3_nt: TGCAGCGTTGAAGGGAACACTGAAGCTTTCTTT
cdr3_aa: CSVEGNTEAFF

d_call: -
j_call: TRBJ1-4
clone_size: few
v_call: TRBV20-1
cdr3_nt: TGCAGTGCTAGAGGTTTGGGGGGCATAACTAATGAAAAACTGTTTTTT
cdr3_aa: CSARGLGGITNEKLFF

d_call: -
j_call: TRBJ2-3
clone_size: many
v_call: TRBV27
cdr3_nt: TGTGCCAGCGGGGACGGGAGAGCTGGGACGCAGTATTTT
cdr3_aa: CASGDGRAGTQYF

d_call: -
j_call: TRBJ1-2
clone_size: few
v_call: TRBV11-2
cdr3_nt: TGTGCCAGCAGAACGGACGCACCAGCTAACTATGGCTACACCTTC
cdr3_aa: CASRTDAPANYGYTF

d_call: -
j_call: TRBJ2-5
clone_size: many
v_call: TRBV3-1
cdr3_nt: TGTGCCAGCAGCCAAGGCCTGGGGGAGACCCAGTACTTC
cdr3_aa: CASSQGLGETQYF

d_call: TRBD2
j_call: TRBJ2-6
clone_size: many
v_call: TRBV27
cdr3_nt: TGTGCCAGCAGTCTCGCGGGGGGGGCCGGTTTACCAGGGGCCAACGTCCTGACTTTC
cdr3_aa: CASSLAGGAGLPGANVLTF

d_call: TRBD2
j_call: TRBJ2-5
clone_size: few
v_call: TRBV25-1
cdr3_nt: TGTGCCAGCGGGGGGACTAGCGGGAGTGCCTGGGAGACCCAGTACTTC
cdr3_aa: CASGGTSGSAWETQYF

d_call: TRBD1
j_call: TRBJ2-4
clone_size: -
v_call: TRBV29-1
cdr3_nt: TGCAGCGTTGAAGATCTGGGCAGGGGGCGAAACATTCAGTACTTC
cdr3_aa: CSVEDLGRGRNIQYF

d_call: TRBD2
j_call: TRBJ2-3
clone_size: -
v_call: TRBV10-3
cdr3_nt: TGTGCCACCTACGTTGGCCAAGCGGGGCCCAGCACAGATACGCAGTATTTT
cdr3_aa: CATYVGQAGPSTDTQYF

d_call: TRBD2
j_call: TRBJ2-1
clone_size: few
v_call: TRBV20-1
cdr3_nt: TGCAGTGCTTCGACTAGCGGCACGTACAATGAGCAGTTCTTC
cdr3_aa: CSASTSGTYNEQFF